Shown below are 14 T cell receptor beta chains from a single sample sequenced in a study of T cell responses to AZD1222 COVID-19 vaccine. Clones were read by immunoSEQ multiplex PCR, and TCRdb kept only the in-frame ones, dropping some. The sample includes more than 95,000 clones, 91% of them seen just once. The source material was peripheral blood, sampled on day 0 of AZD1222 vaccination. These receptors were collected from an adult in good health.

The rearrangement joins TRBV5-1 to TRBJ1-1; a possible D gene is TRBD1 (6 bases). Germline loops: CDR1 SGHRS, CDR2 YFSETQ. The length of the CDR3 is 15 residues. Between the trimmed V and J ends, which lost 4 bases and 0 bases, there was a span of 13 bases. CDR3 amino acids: CASSTDAGVNTEAFF. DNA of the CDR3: TGCGCCAGCAGCACGGATGCAGGGGTGAACACTGAAGCTTTCTTT.

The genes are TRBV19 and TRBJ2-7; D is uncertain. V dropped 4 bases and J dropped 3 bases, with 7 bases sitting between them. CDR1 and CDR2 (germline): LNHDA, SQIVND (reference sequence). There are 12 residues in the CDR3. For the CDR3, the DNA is TGTGCCAGTAGTAGTAAGGGCTACGAGCAGTACTTC. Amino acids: CASSSKGYEQYF.

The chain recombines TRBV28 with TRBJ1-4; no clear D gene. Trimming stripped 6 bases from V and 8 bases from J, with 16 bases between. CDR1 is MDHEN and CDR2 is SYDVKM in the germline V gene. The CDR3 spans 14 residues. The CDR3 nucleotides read TGTGCCAGCAGGGGTGGAGCGGGTCCGGAAAAACTGTTTTTT. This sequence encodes CASRGGAGPEKLFF.

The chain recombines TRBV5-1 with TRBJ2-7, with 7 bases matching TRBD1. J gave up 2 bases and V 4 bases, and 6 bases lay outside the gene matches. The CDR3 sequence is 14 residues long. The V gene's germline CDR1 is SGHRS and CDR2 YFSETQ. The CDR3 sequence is CASSRGQFPYEQYF. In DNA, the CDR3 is TGCGCCAGCAGCAGGGGACAGTTCCCCTACGAGCAGTACTTC.

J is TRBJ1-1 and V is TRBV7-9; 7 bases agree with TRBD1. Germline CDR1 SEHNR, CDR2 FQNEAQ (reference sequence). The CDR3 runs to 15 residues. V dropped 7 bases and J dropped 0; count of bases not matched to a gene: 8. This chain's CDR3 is CASKNRGQMNTEAFF. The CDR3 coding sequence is TGTGCCAGCAAAAACAGGGGACAGATGAACACTGAAGCTTTCTTT.

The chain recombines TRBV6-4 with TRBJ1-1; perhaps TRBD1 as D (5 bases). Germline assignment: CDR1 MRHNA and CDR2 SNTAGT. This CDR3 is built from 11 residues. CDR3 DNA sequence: TGTCATATCGGGGGGAACACTGAAGCTTTCTTT. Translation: CHIGGNTEAFF.

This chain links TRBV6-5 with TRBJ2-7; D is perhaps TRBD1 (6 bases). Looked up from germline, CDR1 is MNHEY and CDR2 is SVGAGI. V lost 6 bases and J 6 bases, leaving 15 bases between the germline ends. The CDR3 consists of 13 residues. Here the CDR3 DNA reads TGTGCCAGCAGGGGTGGGGGCACCGGCGAGCAGTACTTC. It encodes CASRGGGTGEQYF.

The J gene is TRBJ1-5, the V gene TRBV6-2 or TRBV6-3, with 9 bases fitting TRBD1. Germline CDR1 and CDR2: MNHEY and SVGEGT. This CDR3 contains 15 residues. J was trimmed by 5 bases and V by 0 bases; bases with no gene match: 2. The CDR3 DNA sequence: TGTGCCAGCAGTTACTCGAACAGGGGGCATCAGCCCCAGCATTTT. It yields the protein CASSYSNRGHQPQHF.

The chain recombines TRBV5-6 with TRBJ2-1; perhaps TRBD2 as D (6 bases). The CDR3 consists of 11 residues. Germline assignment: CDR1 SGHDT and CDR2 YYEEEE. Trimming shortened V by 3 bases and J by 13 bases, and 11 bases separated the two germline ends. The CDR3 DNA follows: TGTGCCAGCAGCTCGGGACTGGATCAGTTCTTC. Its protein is CASSSGLDQFF.

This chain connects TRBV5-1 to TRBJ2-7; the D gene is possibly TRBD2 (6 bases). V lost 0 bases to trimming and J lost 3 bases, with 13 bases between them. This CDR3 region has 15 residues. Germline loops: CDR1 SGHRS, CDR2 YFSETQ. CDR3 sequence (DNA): TGCGCCAGCAGCTTGGCCGGGGGAAATCGCTACGAGCAGTACTTC. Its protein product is CASSLAGGNRYEQYF.

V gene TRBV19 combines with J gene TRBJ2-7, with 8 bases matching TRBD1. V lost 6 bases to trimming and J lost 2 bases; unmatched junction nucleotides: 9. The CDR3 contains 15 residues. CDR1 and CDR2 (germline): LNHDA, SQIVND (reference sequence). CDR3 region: CASRFVSDRAYEQYF. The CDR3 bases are TGTGCCAGTAGATTCGTATCGGACAGGGCCTACGAGCAGTACTTC.

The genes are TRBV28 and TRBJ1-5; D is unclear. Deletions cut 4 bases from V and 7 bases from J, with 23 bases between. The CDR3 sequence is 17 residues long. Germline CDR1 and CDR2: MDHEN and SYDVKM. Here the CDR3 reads CASSSSGRGNRGQPQHF. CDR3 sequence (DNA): TGTGCCAGCAGTTCTTCCGGACGTGGCAACCGGGGACAGCCCCAGCATTTT.

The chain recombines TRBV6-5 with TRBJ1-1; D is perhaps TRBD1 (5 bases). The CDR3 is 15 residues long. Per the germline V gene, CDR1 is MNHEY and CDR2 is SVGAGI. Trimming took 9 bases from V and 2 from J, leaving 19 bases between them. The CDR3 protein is CASFLDNRGNTEAFF. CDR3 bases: TGTGCCAGTTTCCTCGATAATCGGGGCAACACTGAAGCTTTCTTT.

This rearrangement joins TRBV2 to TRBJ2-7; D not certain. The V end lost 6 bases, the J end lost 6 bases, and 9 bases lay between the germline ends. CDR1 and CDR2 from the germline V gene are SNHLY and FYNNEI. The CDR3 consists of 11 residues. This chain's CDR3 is CASSVLGEQYF. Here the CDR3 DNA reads TGTGCCAGCAGCGTTTTGGGCGAGCAGTACTTC.